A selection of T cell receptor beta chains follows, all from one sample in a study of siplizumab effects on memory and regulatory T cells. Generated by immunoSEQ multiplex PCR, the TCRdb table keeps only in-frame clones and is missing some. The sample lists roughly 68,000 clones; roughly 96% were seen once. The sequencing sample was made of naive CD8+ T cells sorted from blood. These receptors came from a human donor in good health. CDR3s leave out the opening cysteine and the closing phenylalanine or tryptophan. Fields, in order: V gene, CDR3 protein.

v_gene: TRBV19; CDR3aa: ASSIYAAPVTEAF
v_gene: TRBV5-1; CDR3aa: ASSLARQALDTQY
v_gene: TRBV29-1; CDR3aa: SVVGTGEQF
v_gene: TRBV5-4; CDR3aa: ASNPAGGSYEQY
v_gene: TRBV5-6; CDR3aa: ASSQTGLAEETQY
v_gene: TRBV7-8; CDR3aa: ASSIYVIRAGDRIYEQY
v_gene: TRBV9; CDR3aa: ASSVEGKSTEAF
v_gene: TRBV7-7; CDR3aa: ASSLSVGLAGGLDNEQF
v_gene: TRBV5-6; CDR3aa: ASSFAGFNTEAF
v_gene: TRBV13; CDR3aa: ASSPGTPSDTQY
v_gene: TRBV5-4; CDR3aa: ASSLESDTQY
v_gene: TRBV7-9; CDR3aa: ASSTDRKVYEQY
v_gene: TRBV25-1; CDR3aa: ASRGIPGSEQY
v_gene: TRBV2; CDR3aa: AIRLWDREETTTDTQY
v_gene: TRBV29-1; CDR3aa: SVEEIGYEQY
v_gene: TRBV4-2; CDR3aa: ASSQALAFQETQY
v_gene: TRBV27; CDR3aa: ASSRNTDTQY
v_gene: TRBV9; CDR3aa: ASSANRDQQF
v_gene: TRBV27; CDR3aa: ASSLGANLLYGYT
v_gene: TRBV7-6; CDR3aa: ASSLGGGATDTQY
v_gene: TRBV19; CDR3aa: ASSWDGYGYT
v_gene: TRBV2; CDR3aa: ASSEYPGPETQY
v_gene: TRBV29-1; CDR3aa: SVEGGQDYGYT
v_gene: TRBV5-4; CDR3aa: ASSLAGLTYEQY
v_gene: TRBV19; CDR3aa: ASSAGPAYEQY
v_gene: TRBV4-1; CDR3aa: ASSQDNPGWEQY
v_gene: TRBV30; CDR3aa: AWSVGSNQPQH
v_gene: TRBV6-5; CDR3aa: ASSPVADTQY
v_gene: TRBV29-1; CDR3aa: SADRGYEQY
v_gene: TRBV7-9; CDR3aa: ASIHSGQKNTGELF
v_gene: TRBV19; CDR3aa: ASSIASRGLQPQH
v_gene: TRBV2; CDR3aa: ASSGSGGATGELF
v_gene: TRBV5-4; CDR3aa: ASSVQGSHEQY
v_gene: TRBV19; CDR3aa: ASSAGAYQETQY
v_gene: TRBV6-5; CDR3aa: ASTPGAYNEQF
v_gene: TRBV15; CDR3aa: ATSSLQRGEQF
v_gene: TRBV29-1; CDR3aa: SVATGDSNQPQH
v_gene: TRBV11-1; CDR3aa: ASSLGTGNYEQY
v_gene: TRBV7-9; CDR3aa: ASSPDEGRTDYEQY
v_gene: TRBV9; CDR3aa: ASSGTAGTYNYGYT
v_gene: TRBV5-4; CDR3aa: ASSVSRDPYEQY
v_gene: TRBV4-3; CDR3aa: ASSPGTGYQPQH
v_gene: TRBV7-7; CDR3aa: ASSLVKGHEQY
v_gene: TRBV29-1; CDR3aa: SVAGQSGELF
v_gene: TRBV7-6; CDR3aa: ASSYGSDTQY
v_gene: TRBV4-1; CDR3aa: ASSQVVGQGIGGYT
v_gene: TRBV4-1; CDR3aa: ASSQEDRGSYEQY
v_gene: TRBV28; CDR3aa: ASSQTGGDYEQY
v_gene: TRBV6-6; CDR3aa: ASSPGQGLNTEAF
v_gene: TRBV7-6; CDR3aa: ASSLGPVVLAGTYNEQF
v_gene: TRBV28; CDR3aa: ASRPPPGLGVNEKLF
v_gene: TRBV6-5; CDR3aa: ASSLGPRTDTQY
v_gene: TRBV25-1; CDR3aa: ASSDREQF
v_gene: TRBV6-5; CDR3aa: ASSYSAGETQY
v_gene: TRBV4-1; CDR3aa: ASSQDRDEQY